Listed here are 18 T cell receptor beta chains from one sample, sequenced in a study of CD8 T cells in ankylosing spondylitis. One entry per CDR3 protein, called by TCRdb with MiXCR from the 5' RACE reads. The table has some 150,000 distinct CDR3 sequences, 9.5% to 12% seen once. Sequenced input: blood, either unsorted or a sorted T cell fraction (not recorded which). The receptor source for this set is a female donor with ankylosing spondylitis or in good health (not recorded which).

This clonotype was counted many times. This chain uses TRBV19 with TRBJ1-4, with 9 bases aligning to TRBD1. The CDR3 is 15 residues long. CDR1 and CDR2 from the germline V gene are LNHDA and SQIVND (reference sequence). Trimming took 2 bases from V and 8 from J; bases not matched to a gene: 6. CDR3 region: CASSIRGQGVEKLFF. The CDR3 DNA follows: TGTGCCAGTAGTATACGGGGACAGGGTGTGGAAAAACTGTTTTTT. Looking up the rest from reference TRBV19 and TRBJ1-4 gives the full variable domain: DGGITQSPKYLFRKEGQNVTLSCEQNLNHDAMYWYRQDPGQGLRLIYYSQIVNDFQKGDIAEGYSVSREKKESFPLTVTSAQKNPTAFYLCASSIRGQGVEKLFFGSGTQLSVL.

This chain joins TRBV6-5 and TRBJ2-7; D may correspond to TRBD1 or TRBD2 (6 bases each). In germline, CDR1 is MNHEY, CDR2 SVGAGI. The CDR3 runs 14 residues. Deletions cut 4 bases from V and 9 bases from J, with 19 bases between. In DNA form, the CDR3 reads TGTGCCAGCAGTTTCGGGGGCGCAATTTCTGGGCAGTACTTC. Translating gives CASSFGGAISGQYF.

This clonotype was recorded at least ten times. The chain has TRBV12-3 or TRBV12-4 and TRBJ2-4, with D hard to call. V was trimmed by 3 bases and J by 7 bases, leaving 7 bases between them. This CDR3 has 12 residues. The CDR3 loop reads CASSFELNIQYF. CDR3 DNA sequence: TGTGCCAGCAGTTTTGAACTCAACATTCAGTACTTC.

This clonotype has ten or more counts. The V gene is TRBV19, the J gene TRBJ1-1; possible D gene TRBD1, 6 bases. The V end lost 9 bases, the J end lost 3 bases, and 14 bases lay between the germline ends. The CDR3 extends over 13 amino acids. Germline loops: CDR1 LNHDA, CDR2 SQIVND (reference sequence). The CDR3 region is CASLSQGYTEAFF. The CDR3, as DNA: TGTGCCAGCCTATCACAGGGATACACTGAAGCTTTCTTT.

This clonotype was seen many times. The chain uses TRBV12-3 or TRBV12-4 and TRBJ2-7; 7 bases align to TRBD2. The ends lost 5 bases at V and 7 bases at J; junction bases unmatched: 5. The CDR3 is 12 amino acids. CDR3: CASSPREAEQYF. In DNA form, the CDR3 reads TGTGCCAGCAGTCCCCGGGAGGCAGAGCAGTACTTC.

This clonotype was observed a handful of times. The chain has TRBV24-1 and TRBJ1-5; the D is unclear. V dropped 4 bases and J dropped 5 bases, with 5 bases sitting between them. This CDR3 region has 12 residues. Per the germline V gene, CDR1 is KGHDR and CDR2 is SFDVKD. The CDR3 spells CATSEDDQPQHF. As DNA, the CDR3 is TGTGCCACCAGTGAGGACGATCAGCCCCAGCATTTT.

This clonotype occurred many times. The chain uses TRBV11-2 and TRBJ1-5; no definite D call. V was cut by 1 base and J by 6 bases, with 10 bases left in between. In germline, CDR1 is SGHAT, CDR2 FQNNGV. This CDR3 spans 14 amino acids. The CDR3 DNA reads TGTGCCAGCAGCTTAGGAGACCAAGGTCAGCCCCAGCATTTT. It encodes CASSLGDQGQPQHF.

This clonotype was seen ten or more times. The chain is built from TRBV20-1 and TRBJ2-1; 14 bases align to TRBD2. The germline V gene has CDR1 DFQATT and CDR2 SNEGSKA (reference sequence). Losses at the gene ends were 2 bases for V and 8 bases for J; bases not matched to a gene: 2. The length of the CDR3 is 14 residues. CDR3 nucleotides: TGCAGTGCTAGAAAGGGACTAGCGGGGGATGAGCAGTTCTTC. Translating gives CSARKGLAGDEQFF.

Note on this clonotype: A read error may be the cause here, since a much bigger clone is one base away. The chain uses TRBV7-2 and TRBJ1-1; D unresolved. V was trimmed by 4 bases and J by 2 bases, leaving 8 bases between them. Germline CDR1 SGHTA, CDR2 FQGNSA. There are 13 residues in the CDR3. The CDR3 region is CASSSGENTEAFF. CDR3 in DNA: TGTGCCAGCAGCTCCGGAGAAAACACTGAAGCTTTCTTT. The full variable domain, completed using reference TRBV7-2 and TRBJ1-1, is GAGVSQSPSNKVTEKGKDVELRCDPISGHTALYWYRQSLGQGLEFLIYFQGNSAPDKSGLPSDRFSAERTGGSVSTLTIQRTQQEDSAVYLCASSSGENTEAFFGQGTRLTVV.

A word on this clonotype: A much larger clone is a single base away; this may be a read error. Here the CDR3 reads CDSSSSSTNEKLFF. For the CDR3, the DNA is TGTGACAGCAGCTCGTCCTCAACTAATGAAAAACTGTTTTTT. The V and J genes are TRBV11-2 and TRBJ1-4; no reliable D call. CDR3 length: 14 amino acids. Germline V lookup: CDR1 SGHAT, CDR2 FQNNGV.

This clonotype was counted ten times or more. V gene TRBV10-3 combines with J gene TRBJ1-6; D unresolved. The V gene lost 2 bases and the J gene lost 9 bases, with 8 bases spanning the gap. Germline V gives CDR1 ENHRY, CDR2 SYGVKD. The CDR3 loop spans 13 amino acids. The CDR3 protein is CAISEGLGSPLHF. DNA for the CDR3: TGTGCCATCAGTGAGGGATTAGGTTCACCCCTCCACTTT.

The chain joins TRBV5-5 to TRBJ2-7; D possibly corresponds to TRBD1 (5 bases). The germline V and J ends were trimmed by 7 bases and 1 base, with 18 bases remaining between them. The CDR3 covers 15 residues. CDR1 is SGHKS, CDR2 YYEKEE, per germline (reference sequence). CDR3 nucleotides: TGTGCCAGCTTACACGGGTCAGGGATTTCCTACGAGCAGTACTTC. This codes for CASLHGSGISYEQYF.

The CDR3 nucleotides are TGCGCCAGCAGCAACAGGAGCTCTGGGGCCAACGTCCTGACTTTC. Residues: CASSNRSSGANVLTF. The rearrangement joins TRBV5-1 to TRBJ2-6; perhaps TRBD1 as D (5 bases). This CDR3 has 15 amino acids. V lost 4 bases and J lost 0, with 8 bases in between. CDR1 and CDR2 (germline): SGHRS, YFSETQ. The full variable domain, in which reference TRBV5-1 and TRBJ2-6 provide the parts outside the CDR3, is KAGVTQTPRYLIKTRGQQVTLSCSPISGHRSVSWYQQTPGQGLQFLFEYFSETQRNKGNFPGRFSGRQFSNSRSEMNVSTLELGDSALYLCASSNRSSGANVLTFGAGSRLTVL.

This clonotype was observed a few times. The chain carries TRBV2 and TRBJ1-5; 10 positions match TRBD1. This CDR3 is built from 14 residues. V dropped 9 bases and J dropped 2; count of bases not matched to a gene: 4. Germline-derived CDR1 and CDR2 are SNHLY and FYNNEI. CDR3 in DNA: TGTGCCAGTGCCGGGACAGGGGGCAATCAGCCCCAGCATTTT. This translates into CASAGTGGNQPQHF.

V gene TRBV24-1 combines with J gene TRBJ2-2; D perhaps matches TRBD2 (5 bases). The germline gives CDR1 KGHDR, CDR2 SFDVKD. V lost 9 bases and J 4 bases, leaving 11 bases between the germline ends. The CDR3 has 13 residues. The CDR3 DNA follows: TGTGCCACCGAGGACTCGGTCACCGGGGAGCTGTTTTTT. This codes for CATEDSVTGELFF.

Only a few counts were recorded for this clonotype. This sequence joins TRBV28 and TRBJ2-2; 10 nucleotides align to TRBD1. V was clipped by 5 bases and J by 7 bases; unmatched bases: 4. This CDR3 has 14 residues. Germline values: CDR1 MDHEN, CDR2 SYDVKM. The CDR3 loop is CASSPGTGVGELFF. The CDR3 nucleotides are TGTGCCAGCAGTCCTGGGACAGGGGTCGGGGAGCTGTTTTTT.

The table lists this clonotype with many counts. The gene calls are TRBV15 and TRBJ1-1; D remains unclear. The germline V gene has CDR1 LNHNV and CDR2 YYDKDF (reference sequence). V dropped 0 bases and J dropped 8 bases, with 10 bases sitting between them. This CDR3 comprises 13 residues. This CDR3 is CATSRDRALEAFF. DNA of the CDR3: TGTGCCACCAGCAGAGATCGGGCATTGGAAGCTTTCTTT. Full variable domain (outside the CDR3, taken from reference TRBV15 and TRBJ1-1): DAMVIQNPRYQVTQFGKPVTLSCSQTLNHNVMYWYQQKSSQAPKLLFHYYDKDFNNEADTPDNFQSRRPNTSFCFLDIRSPGLGDTAMYLCATSRDRALEAFFGQGTRLTVV.

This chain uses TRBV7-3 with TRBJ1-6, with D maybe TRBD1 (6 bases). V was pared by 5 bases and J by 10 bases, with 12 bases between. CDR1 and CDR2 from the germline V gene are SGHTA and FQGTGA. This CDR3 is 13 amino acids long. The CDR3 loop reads CASSANRDSPLHF. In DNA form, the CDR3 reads TGTGCCAGCAGCGCAAACAGGGACTCACCCCTCCACTTT.